Below, 26 T cell receptor beta chains from the same sample are listed, as sequenced in a study of blood T cells in healthy people across ages. Combining a sample-barcoded 5' primer with a J-beta primer mix, a second PCR ran for roughly 7 to 11 cycles. TCRdb processed the 5' RACE reads anew with MiXCR; each CDR3 protein has one entry. The data hold about 1.6 million distinct CDR3 sequences, with 30% to 35% observed a single time. Sequenced sample: blood. The receptors were gathered from a young woman in good health.

This clonotype was picked up a small number of times. This rearrangement joins TRBV5-4 to TRBJ1-5, with D perhaps TRBD1 (6 bases). The CDR3 totals 16 residues. Germline assignment: CDR1 SGHNT and CDR2 YYREEE (reference sequence). V was cut by 4 bases and J by 2 bases, with 16 bases left in between. In DNA form, the CDR3 reads TGTGCCAGCAGCCGAGGGGGGGAGCGGGGCAATCAGCCCCAGCATTTT. As protein: CASSRGGERGNQPQHF. Full variable domain (outside the CDR3, taken from reference TRBV5-4 and TRBJ1-5): ETGVTQSPTHLIKTRGQQVTLRCSSQSGHNTVSWYQQALGQGPQFIFQYYREEENGRGNFPPRFSGLQFPNYSSELNVNALELDDSALYLCASSRGGERGNQPQHFGDGTRLSIL.

This clonotype was observed once. A much larger clone sits a single nucleotide away, making a read error possible. The genes are TRBV6-2 or TRBV6-3 and TRBJ1-1; maybe TRBD1 (5 bases). The germline gives CDR1 MNHEY, CDR2 SVGEGT. The CDR3 runs to 15 residues. Trimming took 8 bases from V and 2 from J, leaving 18 bases between them. In DNA form, the CDR3 reads TGTGCCAGCGGCAACAGGTTCTCGGGAAACACTGAAGCTTTCTTT. Protein: CASGNRFSGNTEAFF.

This chain connects TRBV7-6 to TRBJ2-7; D remains ambiguous. The DNA matches TRBJ2-5 better at its end, which makes the J call doubtful. The CDR3 runs to 16 residues. Germline V CDR1 and CDR2: SGHVS, FNYEAQ. CDR3 in DNA: TGTGCCAGCAGCTTCAATTCTATGCCCCTTCCGGAGACCCAGTACTTC. Translated, it gives CASSFNSMPLPETQYF.

This clonotype has a handful of counts. V and J are TRBV2 and TRBJ2-5; perhaps TRBD2 as D (7 bases). Deletions cut 8 bases from V and 0 bases from J, with 19 bases between. This CDR3 contains 16 residues. CDR1 and CDR2 from the germline V gene are SNHLY and FYNNEI. The CDR3 sequence is CASLTEGGAHQETQYF. In DNA, the CDR3 is TGTGCCAGCCTAACCGAAGGGGGGGCCCACCAAGAGACCCAGTACTTC.

The CDR3 DNA sequence: TGCAGTGCTAAGGCCGGGACTAGGATTGCAGATACGCAGTATTTT. It encodes CSAKAGTRIADTQYF. The rearrangement uses TRBV20-1 and TRBJ2-3; 8 nucleotides match TRBD2. The CDR3 consists of 15 residues. Germline CDR1 and CDR2: DFQATT and SNEGSKA (reference sequence). Trimming removed 4 bases from V and 4 bases from J; junction bases left unmatched: 10.

This chain joins TRBV5-1 and TRBJ1-1, with a tentative D call TRBD1 (5 bases). The CDR3 covers 16 residues. The germline CDR1 and CDR2 sequences are SGHRS and YFSETQ. Deletions cut 0 bases from V and 0 bases from J, with 12 bases between. The CDR3 loop reads CASSLEGGVMNTEAFF. DNA for the CDR3: TGCGCCAGCAGCTTGGAGGGAGGGGTCATGAACACTGAAGCTTTCTTT.

This clonotype turned up a few times. The chain employs TRBV15 and TRBJ1-5; D not resolved. This CDR3 comprises 18 residues. V lost 0 bases and J lost 5, with 20 bases in between. Germline V lookup: CDR1 LNHNV, CDR2 YYDKDF (reference sequence). The CDR3 here is CATSRDFWLADGDQPQHF. The CDR3, as DNA: TGTGCCACCAGCAGAGATTTTTGGTTGGCAGATGGGGATCAGCCCCAGCATTTT.

This clonotype was picked up many times. The J gene is TRBJ2-7, the V gene TRBV29-1, with TRBD2 matching over 10 bases. V shed 7 bases, J shed 3 bases, and the junction held 15 bases outside the gene matches. This CDR3 is 16 amino acids long. CDR1 and CDR2 (germline): SQVTM, ANQGSEA. The CDR3 DNA sequence: TGCAGCGGCGGACTAGCGGAGCCCAAGACCTACTACGAGCAGTACTTC. This gives the protein CSGGLAEPKTYYEQYF.

V usage is TRBV7-2 and J usage is TRBJ1-2; D uncertain. V lost 2 bases to trimming and J lost 8 bases, with 9 bases between them. The CDR3 spans 12 residues. Germline CDR1 SGHTA, CDR2 FQGNSA. The CDR3 loop is CASSLWVRGYTF. The CDR3 DNA sequence: TGTGCCAGCAGCTTATGGGTCCGGGGCTACACCTTC.

The chain links TRBV6-2 or TRBV6-3 to TRBJ2-1, with 11 bases that match TRBD2. Germline V gene lookup returns CDR1 MNHEY and CDR2 SVGEGT. The CDR3 spans 19 residues. Trimming removed 2 bases from V and 5 bases from J; junction bases left unmatched: 14. Here the CDR3 DNA reads TGTGCCAGCAGTTACCTTACCGGGACTAGCGGATATTCCGACAATGAGCAGTTCTTC. The encoded protein is CASSYLTGTSGYSDNEQFF.

The J gene is TRBJ1-5, the V gene TRBV6-1; 11 bases line up with TRBD1. Germline-derived CDR1 and CDR2 are MNHNS and SASEGT. V was clipped by 5 bases and J by 6 bases; unmatched bases: 15. This CDR3 has 18 amino acids. The chain's CDR3 is CASSPADRGHSFGQPQHF. DNA for the CDR3: TGTGCCAGCAGTCCCGCGGACAGGGGGCATAGTTTCGGTCAGCCCCAGCATTTT.

To note about this clonotype: A much larger clone lies a single base off, so this may be a read error. The chain joins TRBV13 to TRBJ2-4; tentative D call: TRBD1 (6 bases). The DNA end is more similar to TRBJ2-7, so the J call may be wrong. Germline V gene data show CDR1 as PRHDT and CDR2 as FYEKMQ (reference sequence). CDR3 length equals 15 residues. The CDR3, as DNA: TGTGCCAGCAGCCGCGAACAGGGTATTGGGTACGAGCAGTACTTC. Protein sequence: CASSREQGIGYEQYF.

This chain uses TRBV15 with TRBJ2-1, with D possibly being TRBD2 (7 bases). V lost 1 base and J lost 4, with 17 bases in between. Germline V gives CDR1 LNHNV, CDR2 YYDKDF (reference sequence). The CDR3 consists of 17 residues. The CDR3 spells CATSRARVRGLYNEQFF. The DNA for the CDR3 is TGTGCCACCAGCAGAGCGAGGGTGCGGGGGCTTTACAATGAGCAGTTCTTC.

The rearrangement links TRBV18 to TRBJ2-5; D not certain. The V and J ends lost 6 bases and 2 bases respectively, with 16 bases between them. CDR3 length equals 15 residues. The germline V gene encodes CDR1 KGHSH and CDR2 LQKENI. The CDR3 is CASSGAWQAQETQYF. CDR3 nucleotide sequence: TGTGCCAGCTCCGGAGCGTGGCAGGCTCAAGAGACCCAGTACTTC.

As concerns this clonotype: Germline is not matched at one junction end, which may reflect a read error. The genes are TRBV5-1 and TRBJ1-4; no clear D. Germline CDR1 is SGHRS and CDR2 is YFSETQ. The CDR3 consists of 14 residues. CDR3 protein: CACSSGTTNEKLFF. The DNA for the CDR3 is TGCGCCTGCAGCTCCGGGACAACTAATGAAAAACTGTTTTTT.

The chain is built from TRBV11-2 and TRBJ2-5, with TRBD2 identical over 11 bases. Per germline, CDR1 SGHAT and CDR2 FQNNGV. Trimming cost V 4 bases and J 6 bases; bases outside gene matches: 4. The CDR3 is 14 amino acids. CDR3 bases: TGTGCCAGCAGCTCGGGGACTAGCGGAAAGACCCAGTACTTC. This sequence encodes CASSSGTSGKTQYF. Looking up the rest from reference TRBV11-2 and TRBJ2-5 gives the full variable domain: EAGVAQSPRYKIIEKRQSVAFWCNPISGHATLYWYQQILGQGPKLLIQFQNNGVVDDSQLPKDRFSAERLKGVDSTLKIQPAKLEDSAVYLCASSSGTSGKTQYFGPGTRLLVL.

The V call is TRBV12-3 or TRBV12-4, the J call TRBJ2-5; TRBD1 aligns across 7 bases. V was pared by 7 bases and J by 3 bases, with 14 bases of the junction left unmatched. The CDR3 contains 16 residues. This CDR3 is CASTLLRGRGEETQYF. CDR3 coding DNA: TGTGCCAGCACCCTGCTAAGGGGGCGAGGGGAAGAGACCCAGTACTTC.

The J gene is TRBJ2-1, the V gene TRBV20-1; the match to TRBD2 covers 16 bases. Looked up from germline, CDR1 is DFQATT and CDR2 is SNEGSKA (reference sequence). After removal of 0 bases from V and 2 bases from J, the junction contained 10 bases not matched to a gene. This CDR3 spans 20 amino acids. The CDR3 bases are TGCAGTGCTAGAGATCGGGGGGGACTAGCGGGGGGGACCACCTACAATGAGCAGTTCTTC. Protein product: CSARDRGGLAGGTTYNEQFF.

This clonotype was counted between two and nine times. The chain links TRBV14 to TRBJ2-7, with D uncertain. CDR3 length: 14 amino acids. V was trimmed by 7 bases and J by 0 bases, leaving 13 bases between them. Germline-derived CDR1 and CDR2 are SGHDN and FVKESK. The CDR3 DNA reads as TGTGCCAGCAACGACGACGGCTCCTCCTACGAGCAGTACTTC. It is translated as CASNDDGSSYEQYF.

The V call is TRBV7-9, the J call TRBJ1-2; D perhaps matches TRBD1 (5 bases). The ends were cut back, 4 bases at V and 9 bases at J, with 18 bases in the middle. The length of the CDR3 is 14 residues. CDR1 and CDR2 (germline): SEHNR, FQNEAQ (reference sequence). This chain's CDR3 is CASSWATDGRRYTF. As DNA, the CDR3 is TGTGCCAGCAGCTGGGCGACAGACGGACGTCGCTACACCTTC.

The rearrangement uses TRBV30 and TRBJ2-7; D may be TRBD1 (6 bases). The J call is doubtful: the DNA matches TRBJ2-5 better. Germline CDR1 reads GTSNPN; CDR2 reads SVGIG (reference sequence). The CDR3 runs 15 residues. CDR3 protein: CAWRTGLPGAETQYF. For the CDR3, the DNA is TGTGCCTGGAGGACCGGGCTCCCAGGGGCAGAGACCCAGTACTTC.

With respect to this clonotype: One junction end disagrees with the germline gene, perhaps due to a read error. The V and J genes are TRBV11-2 and TRBJ2-7, with D possibly TRBD2 on 5 matching bases. The CDR3 consists of 15 residues. Germline CDR1 and CDR2: SGHAT and FQNNGV. The CDR3, as DNA: TGTGCCAACAGCTTAGGGCCGGGAAGCTCCTACGAGCAGTACTTC. The encoded protein is CANSLGPGSSYEQYF.

J is TRBJ2-3 and V is TRBV19; D perhaps matches TRBD2 (6 bases). Germline V gives CDR1 LNHDA, CDR2 SQIVND (reference sequence). Trimming cost V 3 bases and J 9 bases, with 16 bases left between them. This CDR3 region has 14 residues. The CDR3 region is CASSIGRPGETQYF. CDR3 nucleotides: TGTGCCAGTAGTATCGGGCGGCCGGGGGAAACGCAGTATTTT.

This chain links TRBV9 with TRBJ2-7, with 7 bases aligning to TRBD1. The J call is uncertain, as TRBJ2-5 better fits the DNA end. There are 14 residues in the CDR3. The V gene's germline CDR1 is SGDLS and CDR2 YYNGEE. CDR3 residues: CASSVEGATETQYF. The CDR3 bases are TGTGCCAGCAGCGTAGAGGGGGCTACAGAGACCCAGTACTTC.

V and J are TRBV7-2 and TRBJ2-7, with TRBD2 identical over 8 bases. Germline V gives CDR1 SGHTA, CDR2 FQGNSA. V trimming: 1 base; J trimming: 9 bases; junction bases outside the gene matches: 5. This CDR3 is 13 amino acids long. The CDR3 sequence: CASSLVGGAGQYF. CDR3 DNA sequence: TGTGCCAGCAGCTTAGTCGGGGGGGCAGGGCAGTACTTC.

This clonotype has only a few counts. CDR3 coding DNA: TGTGCCAGCAGTCCCGGTGCCGGATCGGGCCAGCCCCAGCATTTT. It specifies CASSPGAGSGQPQHF. This sequence joins TRBV7-2 and TRBJ1-5; D unclear. The CDR3 consists of 15 residues. In germline, CDR1 is SGHTA, CDR2 FQGNSA. V lost 6 bases, J lost 7 bases, and 19 bases lay in between.